Each of the 11 T cell receptor beta chains below was sequenced from the same sample in a study of graft-versus-host responses after intestinal transplantation. TCRdb's copy holds only in-frame clones and misses some; the assay was immunoSEQ multiplex PCR. The sample has approximately 38,000 clones, over 80% seen once. The input for sequencing was PBMCs, taken 1070 days after transplant. Receptors originate from a human patient who received an intestinal transplant, so some T cells may come from the graft donor.

This chain links TRBV20-1 with TRBJ2-5; D gene ambiguous. Per germline, CDR1 DFQATT and CDR2 SNEGSKA (reference sequence). Trimming pared 5 bases from V and 11 bases from J, leaving 15 bases between. This CDR3 region has 11 residues. CDR3 sequence reads: CSASRPIGQYF. The CDR3 DNA is TGCAGTGCTTCCCGCCCCATTGGGCAGTACTTC.

V and J are TRBV6-1 and TRBJ1-1; possibly TRBD1 for D (6 bases). The CDR3 sequence is 14 residues long. Germline V gene lookup returns CDR1 MNHNS and CDR2 SASEGT. V was cut by 6 bases and J by 4 bases, with 15 bases left in between. CDR3 loop: CASRLDSQSTEAFF. The CDR3 nucleotides are TGTGCCAGCAGATTGGACAGCCAAAGCACTGAAGCTTTCTTT.

The V and J genes are TRBV5-1 and TRBJ2-2; no reliable D call. The CDR3 is 16 amino acids. The V end lost 1 base, the J end lost 4 bases, and 14 bases lay between the germline ends. CDR1 is SGHRS and CDR2 is YFSETQ in the germline V gene. CDR3 in DNA: TGCGCCAGCAGCTTGTTGGGGTTCTTCGGCACCGGGGAGCTGTTTTTT. This sequence encodes CASSLLGFFGTGELFF.

The V gene is TRBV6-5, the J gene TRBJ1-2, with 9 bases aligning to TRBD1. The CDR3 consists of 15 residues. The junction had 11 bases not matched to a gene; V was cut back by 4 bases and J by 8 bases. CDR1 is MNHEY and CDR2 is SVGAGI in the germline V gene. The CDR3 protein is CASSSPGQGSYGYTF. CDR3 nucleotides: TGTGCCAGCAGTTCCCCGGGACAGGGAAGTTACGGCTACACCTTC.

The gene calls are TRBV29-1 and TRBJ2-3; 9 positions match TRBD2. This CDR3 region has 13 residues. Germline CDR1 SQVTM, CDR2 ANQGSEA. V shed 4 bases, J shed 5 bases, and the junction held 4 bases outside the gene matches. For the CDR3, the DNA is TGCAGCGTTGCCCCGCGGGGGGGAGATACGCAGTATTTT. Protein product: CSVAPRGGDTQYF.

The chain couples TRBV27 to TRBJ2-1; either TRBD1 or TRBD2 may fit D (6 bases each). V was shortened by 10 bases and J by 7 bases, with 17 bases between the two germline ends. CDR1 is MNHEY, CDR2 SMNVEV, per germline (reference sequence). This CDR3 comprises 13 residues. CDR3 amino acids: CATRGAGENEQFF. The CDR3 DNA reads as TGTGCCACGAGGGGGGCAGGGGAAAATGAGCAGTTCTTC.

This clone was recorded once. The V gene is TRBV10-2, the J gene TRBJ1-1, with no clear D. Trimming cost V 0 bases and J 4 bases, with 6 bases left between them. This CDR3 region has 13 residues. Per the germline V gene, CDR1 is WSHSY and CDR2 is SAAADI. The DNA of the CDR3 is TGCGCCAGCAGTGAGTCGCGCGCCACTGAAGCTTTCTTT. Translation gives CASSESRATEAFF.

V usage is TRBV5-1 and J usage is TRBJ2-1, with no clear D. The V gene lost 0 bases and the J gene lost 5 bases, with 12 bases spanning the gap. The CDR3 contains 15 residues. Germline CDR1 is SGHRS and CDR2 is YFSETQ. The CDR3 loop reads CASSLGWRYDNEQFF. The CDR3 DNA reads as TGCGCCAGCAGCTTGGGATGGCGGTACGACAATGAGCAGTTCTTC.

The rearrangement links TRBV4-1 to TRBJ1-3; no firm D call. CDR1 MGHRA and CDR2 YSYEKL come from the germline V gene. The ends were cut back, 1 base at V and 0 bases at J, with 10 bases in the middle. CDR3 length: 16 residues. The CDR3 DNA is TGCGCCAGCAGCCAAGTTCCGGTGAGCTCTGGAAACACCATATATTTT. Encoded protein: CASSQVPVSSGNTIYF.

The chain is built from TRBV27 and TRBJ2-3; the match to TRBD1 covers 8 bases. CDR3 length: 16 residues. Germline V lookup: CDR1 MNHEY, CDR2 SMNVEV (reference sequence). The V gene end was trimmed by 3 bases and the J gene end by 1 base; junction bases not matched to a gene: 6. CDR3 coding DNA: TGTGCCAGCAGTTTCCTCCCGGGACAGGGCACAGATACGCAGTATTTT. Its protein is CASSFLPGQGTDTQYF.

The chain links TRBV27 to TRBJ1-4; tentative D call: TRBD1 (5 bases). CDR1 MNHEY and CDR2 SMNVEV come from the germline V gene (reference sequence). This CDR3 is 18 amino acids long. Trimming pared 4 bases from V and 8 bases from J, leaving 26 bases between. CDR3 DNA sequence: TGTGCCAGCAGTTCCCGTTCTCGGGGCGGAACAAGGCTCGAAAAACTGTTTTTT. The encoded protein is CASSSRSRGGTRLEKLFF.